The next 11 T cell receptor beta chains were all read from a single sample in a study of monozygotic twins with cystic fibrosis. TCRdb's table, derived via immunoSEQ multiplex PCR, lists solely in-frame clones and lacks some. The sample includes 15,000 to 25,000 clones, under 95% of them seen just once. Sequencing used blood. The receptors come from a girl aged 2 to 10 with cystic fibrosis.

The gene calls are TRBV9 and TRBJ2-1; 8 bases are a match to TRBD2. The CDR3 is 17 residues long. CDR1 and CDR2 from the germline V gene are SGDLS and YYNGEE. V shed 2 bases, J shed 7 bases, and the junction held 14 bases outside the gene matches. The CDR3 here is CASSVGAGGLPWNEQFF. The DNA of the CDR3 is TGTGCCAGCAGCGTTGGGGCGGGAGGCCTCCCCTGGAATGAGCAGTTCTTC.

The chain carries TRBV4-2 and TRBJ2-4; 10 nucleotides agree with TRBD2. CDR3 length equals 19 residues. Germline loops: CDR1 LGHNA, CDR2 YNFKEQ. The V gene end was trimmed by 4 bases and the J gene end by 0 bases; junction bases not matched to a gene: 12. In DNA, the CDR3 is TGTGCCAGCAGCCCTCGGGGGGCCACTAGCGGGATAGCCAAAAACATTCAGTACTTC. Translated, it gives CASSPRGATSGIAKNIQYF.

The gene calls are TRBV19 and TRBJ2-3, with 11 nucleotides matching TRBD1. The CDR3 runs 15 residues. J was trimmed by 5 bases and V by 5 bases; bases with no gene match: 6. Germline loops: CDR1 LNHDA, CDR2 SQIVND (reference sequence). CDR3 residues: CASSPGQGAVDTQYF. In DNA, the CDR3 is TGTGCCAGTAGTCCAGGACAGGGGGCAGTAGATACGCAGTATTTT.

V is TRBV29-1 and J is TRBJ1-2; 9 nucleotides align to TRBD1. From germline, CDR1 is SQVTM and CDR2 ANQGSEA. V shed 1 base, J shed 3 bases, and the junction held 15 bases outside the gene matches. The CDR3 contains 18 residues. CDR3 bases: TGCAGCGTTGAAGTAAGGGGGGCCGGGACAGGGATTCACTATGGCTACACCTTC. Translating it yields CSVEVRGAGTGIHYGYTF.

V and J are TRBV5-6 and TRBJ2-7, with unresolved D. Germline V gene data show CDR1 as SGHDT and CDR2 as YYEEEE. CDR3 size: 16 residues. Trimming removed 1 base from V and 3 bases from J, with 17 bases in between. The CDR3 coding sequence is TGTGCCAGCAGCTTGAAAAAATCCACTCCCTACTACGAGCAGTACTTC. It codes for CASSLKKSTPYYEQYF.

This clone showed up just once. J is TRBJ2-6 and V is TRBV19; TRBD2 matches at 7 bases. There are 16 residues in the CDR3. Germline loops: CDR1 LNHDA, CDR2 SQIVND (reference sequence). Trimming removed 3 bases from V and 1 base from J; junction bases left unmatched: 3. The CDR3 bases are TGTGCCAGTAGTATGGGGGGGGTGTCTGGGGCCAACGTCCTGACTTTC. Its protein is CASSMGGVSGANVLTF.

The CDR3 is CASTLGEGAWSNQPQHF. CDR3 sequence (DNA): TGTGCCAGTACCCTAGGAGAGGGGGCTTGGAGCAATCAGCCCCAGCATTTT. This chain links TRBV19 with TRBJ1-5, with 7 nucleotides matching TRBD1. With V trimmed by 7 bases and J by 1 base, 13 bases remained unmatched. The CDR3 loop spans 17 amino acids. CDR1 LNHDA and CDR2 SQIVND come from the germline V gene (reference sequence).

The chain employs TRBV10-3 and TRBJ1-4; the D gene is possibly TRBD1 (6 bases). Germline V gives CDR1 ENHRY, CDR2 SYGVKD. The V gene lost 3 bases and the J gene lost 7 bases, with 12 bases spanning the gap. The CDR3 loop spans 14 amino acids. CDR3 loop: CAISDRGKGEKLFF. CDR3 DNA: TGTGCCATCAGTGACAGGGGTAAGGGTGAAAAACTGTTTTTT.

The chain uses TRBV6-1 and TRBJ2-7; 7 bases are a match to TRBD2. Germline V gene sequence: CDR1 MNHNS, CDR2 SASEGT. The CDR3 loop spans 14 amino acids. With V trimmed by 7 bases and J by 1 base, 7 bases remained unmatched. CDR3 region: CASTSAGPSYEQYF. The CDR3 DNA reads as TGTGCCAGCACCTCAGCGGGGCCATCCTACGAGCAGTACTTC.

The chain employs TRBV7-2 and TRBJ1-2; D is unresolved. Between the trimmed V and J ends, which lost 5 bases and 2 bases, there was a span of 6 bases. There are 12 residues in the CDR3. Germline CDR1 is SGHTA and CDR2 is FQGNSA. As DNA, the CDR3 is TGTGCCAGCAGCCCCGGAAACTATGGCTACACCTTC. This encodes CASSPGNYGYTF.

V gene TRBV6-4 combines with J gene TRBJ1-2; D is possibly TRBD1 (5 bases). V dropped 4 bases and J dropped 8 bases, with 17 bases sitting between them. The germline gives CDR1 MRHNA, CDR2 SNTAGT. The CDR3 has 14 amino acids. CDR3 loop: CASSAGWGAGGYTF. The CDR3 nucleotides read TGTGCCAGCAGTGCGGGATGGGGCGCAGGGGGCTACACCTTC.